The source of this TCR beta chain is a study of cytomegalovirus exposure and HLA in healthy donors. The CDR3 spans 15 residues. The V end was cut by 2 bases, the J end by 6 bases, with 16 bases between. Germline-derived CDR1 and CDR2 are MDHEN and SYDVKM. PCR amplification relied on 60 Vbeta primers (plus 13 Jbeta primers). Assay: immunoSEQ multiplex PCR; the TCRdb copy retains only in-frame clones and omits some. This listing includes about 79,000 clones. The receptor was derived from a man aged 30-40 years in good health and CMV-seronegative. The chain is built from TRBV28 and TRBJ1-1, with D possibly TRBD1 on 5 matching bases. The sample consisted of PBMCs. The CDR3 DNA reads as TGTGCCAGCAGTTTACCGGGGAGGGGAAACGCTGAAGCTTTCTTT. Protein sequence: CASSLPGRGNAEAFF. Full variable domain (outside the CDR3, taken from reference TRBV28 and TRBJ1-1): DVKVTQSSRYLVKRTGEKVFLECVQDMDHENMFWYRQDPGLGLRLIYFSYDVKMKEKGDIPEGYSVSREKKERFSLILESASTNQTSMYLCASSLPGRGNAEAFFGQGTRLTVV.